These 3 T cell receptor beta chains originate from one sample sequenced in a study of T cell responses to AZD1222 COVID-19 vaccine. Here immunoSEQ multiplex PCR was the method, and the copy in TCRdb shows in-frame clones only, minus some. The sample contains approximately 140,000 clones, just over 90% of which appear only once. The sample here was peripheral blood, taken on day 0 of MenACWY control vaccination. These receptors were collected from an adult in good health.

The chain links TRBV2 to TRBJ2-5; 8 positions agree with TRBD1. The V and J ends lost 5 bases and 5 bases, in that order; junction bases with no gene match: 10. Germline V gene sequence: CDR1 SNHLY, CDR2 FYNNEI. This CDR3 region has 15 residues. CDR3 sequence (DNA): TGTGCCAGCAGTTATGCAGGGGGCCTTGGGGAGACCCAGTACTTC. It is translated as CASSYAGGLGETQYF.

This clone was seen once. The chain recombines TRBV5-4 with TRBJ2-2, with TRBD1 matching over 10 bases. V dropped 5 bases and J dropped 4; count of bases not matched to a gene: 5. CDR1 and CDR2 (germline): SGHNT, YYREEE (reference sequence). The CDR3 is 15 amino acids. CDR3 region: CASSSGTGATGELFF. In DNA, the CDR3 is TGTGCCAGCAGTTCCGGGACAGGGGCCACCGGGGAGCTGTTTTTT.

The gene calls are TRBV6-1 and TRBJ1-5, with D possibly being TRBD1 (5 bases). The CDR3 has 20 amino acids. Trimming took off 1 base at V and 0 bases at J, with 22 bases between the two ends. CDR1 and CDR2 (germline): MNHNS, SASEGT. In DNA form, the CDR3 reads TGTGCCAGCAGTGAAGAAAACGACAGAAATATCACTTATAGCAATCAGCCCCAGCATTTT. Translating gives CASSEENDRNITYSNQPQHF.